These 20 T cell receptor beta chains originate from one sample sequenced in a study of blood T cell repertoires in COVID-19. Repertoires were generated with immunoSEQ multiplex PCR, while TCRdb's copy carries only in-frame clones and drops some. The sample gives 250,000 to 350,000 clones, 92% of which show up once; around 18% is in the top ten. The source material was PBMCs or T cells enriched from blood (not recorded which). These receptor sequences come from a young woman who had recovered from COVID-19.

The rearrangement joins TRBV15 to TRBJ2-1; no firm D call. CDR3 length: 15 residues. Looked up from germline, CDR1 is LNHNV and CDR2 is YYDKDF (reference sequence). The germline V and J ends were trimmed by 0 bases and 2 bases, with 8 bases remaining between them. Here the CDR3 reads CATSREAGTYNEQFF. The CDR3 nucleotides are TGTGCCACCAGCAGAGAGGCAGGAACCTACAATGAGCAGTTCTTC.

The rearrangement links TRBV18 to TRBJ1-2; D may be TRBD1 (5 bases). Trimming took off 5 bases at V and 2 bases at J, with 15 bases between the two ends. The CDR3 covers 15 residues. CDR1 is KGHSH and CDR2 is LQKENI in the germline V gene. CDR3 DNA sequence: TGTGCCAGCTCAGATACGGGGGAGCTAAACTATGGCTACACCTTC. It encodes CASSDTGELNYGYTF.

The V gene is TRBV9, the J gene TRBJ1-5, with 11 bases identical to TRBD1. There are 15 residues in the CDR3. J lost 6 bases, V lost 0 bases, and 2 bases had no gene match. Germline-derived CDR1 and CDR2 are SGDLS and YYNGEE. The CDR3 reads CASSVGGQGAQPQHF. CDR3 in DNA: TGTGCCAGCAGCGTAGGTGGACAGGGGGCTCAGCCCCAGCATTTT.

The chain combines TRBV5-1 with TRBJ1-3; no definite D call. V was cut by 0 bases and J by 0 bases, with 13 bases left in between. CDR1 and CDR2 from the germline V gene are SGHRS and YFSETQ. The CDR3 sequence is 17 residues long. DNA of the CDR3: TGCGCCAGCAGCTTGGGGCCAGGTGTAAGCTCTGGAAACACCATATATTTT. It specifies CASSLGPGVSSGNTIYF.

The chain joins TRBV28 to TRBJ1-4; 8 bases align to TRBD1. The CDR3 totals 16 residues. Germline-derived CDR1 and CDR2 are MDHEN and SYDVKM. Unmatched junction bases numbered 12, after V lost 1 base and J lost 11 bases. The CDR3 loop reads CASSLSGGTGRNKLFF. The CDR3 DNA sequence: TGTGCCAGCAGTTTATCAGGGGGGACAGGTCGGAATAAACTGTTTTTT.

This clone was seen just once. This CDR3 is CASSLGPQGDTQYF. Written as DNA, the CDR3 is TGTGCCAGCAGCTTGGGACCGCAGGGGGATACGCAGTATTTT. The chain combines TRBV7-3 with TRBJ2-3; possibly TRBD1 for D (6 bases). CDR1 is SGHTA and CDR2 is FQGTGA in the germline V gene. With 3 bases removed from V and 6 bases from J, the gap between germline ends came to 13 bases. This CDR3 spans 14 amino acids.

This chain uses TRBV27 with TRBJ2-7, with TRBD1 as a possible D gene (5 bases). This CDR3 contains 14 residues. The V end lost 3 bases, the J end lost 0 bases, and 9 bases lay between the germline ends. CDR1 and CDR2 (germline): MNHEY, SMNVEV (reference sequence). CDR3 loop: CASSFDRFSYEQYF. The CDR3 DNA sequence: TGTGCCAGCAGTTTTGACAGATTCTCCTACGAGCAGTACTTC.

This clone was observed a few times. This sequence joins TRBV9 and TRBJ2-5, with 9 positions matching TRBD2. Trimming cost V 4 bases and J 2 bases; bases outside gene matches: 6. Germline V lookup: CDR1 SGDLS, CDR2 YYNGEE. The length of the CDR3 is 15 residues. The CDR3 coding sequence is TGTGCCAGCAGCCCCAGTGCGGGGGGGCAAGAGACCCAGTACTTC. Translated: CASSPSAGGQETQYF.

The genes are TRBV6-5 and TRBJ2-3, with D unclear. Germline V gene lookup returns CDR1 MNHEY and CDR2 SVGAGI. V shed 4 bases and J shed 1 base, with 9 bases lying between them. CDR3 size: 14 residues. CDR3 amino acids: CASSSGEGTDTQYF. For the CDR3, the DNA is TGTGCCAGCAGTTCCGGTGAAGGCACAGATACGCAGTATTTT.

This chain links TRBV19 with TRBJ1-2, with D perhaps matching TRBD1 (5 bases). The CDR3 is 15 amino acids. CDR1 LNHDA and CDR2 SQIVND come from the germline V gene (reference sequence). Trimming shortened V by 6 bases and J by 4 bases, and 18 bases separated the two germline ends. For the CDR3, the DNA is TGTGCCAGTAGCCCACGGACCGAAAGGGGCTATGGCTACACCTTC. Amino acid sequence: CASSPRTERGYGYTF.

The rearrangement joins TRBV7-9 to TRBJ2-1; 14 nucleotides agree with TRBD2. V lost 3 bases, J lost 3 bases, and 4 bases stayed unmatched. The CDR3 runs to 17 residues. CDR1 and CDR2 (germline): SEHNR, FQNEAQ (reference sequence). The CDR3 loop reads CASSLGLAGANYNEQFF. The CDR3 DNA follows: TGTGCCAGCAGCTTGGGACTAGCGGGAGCCAACTACAATGAGCAGTTCTTC.

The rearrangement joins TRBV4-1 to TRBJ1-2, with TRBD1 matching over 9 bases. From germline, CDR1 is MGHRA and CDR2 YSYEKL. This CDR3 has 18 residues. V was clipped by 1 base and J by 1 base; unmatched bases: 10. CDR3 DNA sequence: TGCGCCAGCAGCCAAGCCCAGACAGGGGGTCTCAGTAACTATGGCTACACCTTC. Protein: CASSQAQTGGLSNYGYTF.

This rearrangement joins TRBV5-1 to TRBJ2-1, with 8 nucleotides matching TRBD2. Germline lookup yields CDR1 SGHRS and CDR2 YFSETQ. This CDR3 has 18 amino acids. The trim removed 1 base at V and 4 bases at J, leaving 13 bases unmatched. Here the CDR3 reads CASSLRTGLAGDYNEQFF. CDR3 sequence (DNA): TGCGCCAGCAGCTTGAGGACGGGTCTAGCGGGCGATTACAATGAGCAGTTCTTC.

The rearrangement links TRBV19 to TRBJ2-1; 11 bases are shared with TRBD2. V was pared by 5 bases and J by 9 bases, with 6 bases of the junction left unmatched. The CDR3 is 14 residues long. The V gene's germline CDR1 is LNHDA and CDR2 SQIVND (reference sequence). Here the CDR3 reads CASSELAGDGEQFF. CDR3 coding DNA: TGTGCCAGTAGTGAACTAGCGGGAGACGGTGAGCAGTTCTTC.

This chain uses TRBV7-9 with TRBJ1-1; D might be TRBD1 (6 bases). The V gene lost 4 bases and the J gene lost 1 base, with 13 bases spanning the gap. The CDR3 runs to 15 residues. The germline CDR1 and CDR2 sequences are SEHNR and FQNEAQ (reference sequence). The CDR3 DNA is TGTGCCAGCAGCTCCCAAGCACAGGGGAACACTGAAGCTTTCTTT. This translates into CASSSQAQGNTEAFF.

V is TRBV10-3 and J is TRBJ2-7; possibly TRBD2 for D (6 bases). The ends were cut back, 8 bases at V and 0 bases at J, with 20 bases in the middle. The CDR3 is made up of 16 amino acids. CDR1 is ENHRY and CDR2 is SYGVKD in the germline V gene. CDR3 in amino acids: CAISFSRAGGSYEQYF. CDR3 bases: TGTGCCATCTCCTTCAGCCGGGCCGGGGGCTCCTACGAGCAGTACTTC.

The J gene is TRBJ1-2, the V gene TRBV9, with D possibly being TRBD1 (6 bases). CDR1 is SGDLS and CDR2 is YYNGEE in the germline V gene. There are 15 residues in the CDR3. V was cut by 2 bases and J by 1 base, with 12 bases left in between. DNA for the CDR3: TGTGCCAGCAGCGTCGGGGACAAGATTAACTATGGCTACACCTTC. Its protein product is CASSVGDKINYGYTF.

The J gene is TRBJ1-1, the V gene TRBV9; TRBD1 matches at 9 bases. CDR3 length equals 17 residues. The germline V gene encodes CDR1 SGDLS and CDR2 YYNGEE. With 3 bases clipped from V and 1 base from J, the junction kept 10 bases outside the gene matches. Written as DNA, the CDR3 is TGTGCCAGCAGCGCTCGAGGACAGGGGTTTGAGAACACTGAAGCTTTCTTT. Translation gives CASSARGQGFENTEAFF.

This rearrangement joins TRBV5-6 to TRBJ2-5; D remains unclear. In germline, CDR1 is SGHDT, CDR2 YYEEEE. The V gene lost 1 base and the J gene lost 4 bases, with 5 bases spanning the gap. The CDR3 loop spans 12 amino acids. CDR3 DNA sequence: TGTGCCAGCAGCTTGACGGGAGAGACCCAGTACTTC. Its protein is CASSLTGETQYF. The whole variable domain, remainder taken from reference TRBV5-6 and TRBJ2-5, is DAGVTQSPTHLIKTRGQQVTLRCSPKSGHDTVSWYQQALGQGPQFIFQYYEEEERQRGNFPDRFSGHQFPNYSSELNVNALLLGDSALYLCASSLTGETQYFGPGTRLLVL.

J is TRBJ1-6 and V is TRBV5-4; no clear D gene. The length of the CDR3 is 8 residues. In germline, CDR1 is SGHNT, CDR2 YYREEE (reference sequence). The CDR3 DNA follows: TGTGTGGCTTCACCCCTCCACTTT. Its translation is CVASPLHF.